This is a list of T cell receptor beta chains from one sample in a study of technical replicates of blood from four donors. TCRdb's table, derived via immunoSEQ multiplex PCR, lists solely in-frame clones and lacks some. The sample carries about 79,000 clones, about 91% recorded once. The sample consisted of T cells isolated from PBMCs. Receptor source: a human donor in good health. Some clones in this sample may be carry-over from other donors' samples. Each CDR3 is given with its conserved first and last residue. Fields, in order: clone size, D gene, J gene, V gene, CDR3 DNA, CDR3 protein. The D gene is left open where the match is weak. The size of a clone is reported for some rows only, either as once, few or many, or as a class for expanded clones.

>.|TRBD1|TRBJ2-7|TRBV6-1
TGTGCCAGCAGTGGGGGTCTACAGGGGGGTAGCTACGAGCAGTACTTC
CASSGGLQGGSYEQYF
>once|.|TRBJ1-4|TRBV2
TGTGCCAGTAAGGACATAAGGAATGAAAAACTGTTTTTT
CASKDIRNEKLFF
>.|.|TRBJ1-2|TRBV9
TGTGCCAGCAGCGTAGAGACTAGGGCAGGCGGATATGGCTACACCTTC
CASSVETRAGGYGYTF
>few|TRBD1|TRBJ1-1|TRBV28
TGTGCCAGCAGTGCCGGGACAGGGGAAGCTTTCTTT
CASSAGTGEAFF
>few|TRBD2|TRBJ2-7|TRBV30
TGTGCCTGGGTAGCGGGAGGCTACGAGCAGTACTTC
CAWVAGGYEQYF
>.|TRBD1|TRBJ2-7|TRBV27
TGTGCCAGCAGTTTATCGTCGACAGGGTACGAGCAGTACTTC
CASSLSSTGYEQYF
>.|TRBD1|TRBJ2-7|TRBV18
TGTGCCAGCTCACTCGGACAGGGCTACGAGCAGTACTTC
CASSLGQGYEQYF
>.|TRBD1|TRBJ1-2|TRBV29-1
TGCAGCGTTAGGACAGGGGAAAGTTCGAACTATGGCTACACCTTC
CSVRTGESSNYGYTF
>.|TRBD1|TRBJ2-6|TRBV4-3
TGCGCCAGCAGCCAAGAAGGGACAGGCACTGGGGCCAACGTCCTGACTTTC
CASSQEGTGTGANVLTF
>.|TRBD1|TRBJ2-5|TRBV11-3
TGTGCCAGCAGCTTAAGACAGGGTGGACAGACCCAGTACTTC
CASSLRQGGQTQYF
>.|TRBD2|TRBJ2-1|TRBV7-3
TGTGCCAGCAGCTCGGGACTAGCGAGCTACTCCTACAATGAGCAGTTCTTC
CASSSGLASYSYNEQFF
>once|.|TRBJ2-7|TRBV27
TGTGCCAGCAGTTTACCGGACCGGGGATACGAGCAGTACTTC
CASSLPDRGYEQYF